These 5 T cell receptor beta chains were all obtained from the same sample, sequenced in a study of shared clonotypes between healthy human individuals. Clones were sequenced by immunoSEQ multiplex PCR, and TCRdb holds only the in-frame ones, with some missing. The repertoire holds 2 million to 3 million clones, roughly 93% seen once, with around 0.37% in the top ten. Material: naive CD4+ T cells from PBMCs. Subset reported: CD45RA+ positively selected. The source of these receptors is a man between 18 and 35 years old in good health. Some clones in this sample may be carry-over from other donors' samples.

V gene TRBV7-2 combines with J gene TRBJ2-7; D is perhaps TRBD2 (5 bases). The length of the CDR3 is 14 residues. V was clipped by 7 bases and J by 5 bases, with 18 bases between them. CDR1 is SGHTA, CDR2 FQGNSA, per germline. CDR3 DNA: TGTGCCAGCACCCGGAGGAGCTATGGCCACGAGCAGTACTTC. Its protein product is CASTRRSYGHEQYF.

The chain is built from TRBV28 and TRBJ2-1; 9 bases are shared with TRBD1. The CDR3 sequence is 16 residues long. CDR1 and CDR2 from the germline V gene are MDHEN and SYDVKM. V dropped 6 bases and J dropped 2; count of bases not matched to a gene: 8. Written as DNA, the CDR3 is TGTGCCAGCAGGCCGTCGGGACAGGGAGCCTACAATGAGCAGTTCTTC. Encoded protein: CASRPSGQGAYNEQFF.

The chain uses TRBV5-1 and TRBJ2-1, with TRBD2 matching 9 bases. There are 15 residues in the CDR3. Trimming took 4 bases from V and 9 from J; bases not matched to a gene: 11. Germline values: CDR1 SGHRS, CDR2 YFSETQ. CDR3 amino acids: CASSPGTSLYPEQFF. CDR3 DNA sequence: TGCGCCAGCAGCCCCGGGACTAGCCTTTATCCTGAGCAGTTCTTC.

The gene calls are TRBV21-1 and TRBJ1-5; TRBD1 is the table's D call and was not checked against the DNA. TRBV21-1 is annotated as a pseudogene. The CDR3 loop spans 19 amino acids. As DNA, the CDR3 is TGTGCCAGCAGCAAAGAGGGCAGTAAAGGGGTGCATAGCAATCAGCCCCAGCATTTT. Its protein is CASSKEGSKGVHSNQPQHF.

The V call is TRBV11-2, the J call TRBJ2-7, with TRBD1 matching 7 bases. The V segment lost 5 bases and the J segment 2 bases; nucleotides outside the gene matches: 12. CDR3 length equals 16 residues. Per germline, CDR1 SGHAT and CDR2 FQNNGV. This CDR3 reads CASSLTGTADPYEQYF. The CDR3 nucleotides read TGTGCCAGCAGCCTCACGGGGACAGCGGACCCCTACGAGCAGTACTTC.